Below are 27 T cell receptor beta chains sequenced from a single sample in a study of a mutant IDH1 vaccine in newly diagnosed glioma. Time point here: week 11, during vaccination. The investigators gave 300 ug of mutant IDH1 20-mer peptide in each vaccine dose, together with topical imiquimod. No cognate antigen is known for these TCRs. The table came from immunoSEQ multiplex PCR; TCRdb's copy has only in-frame clones and leaves some out. The profile shows about 120,000 clones, around 80% of them singletons. Sequenced material: PBMCs, taken from a glioma patient whose treatment included an IDH1 peptide vaccine. The receptors come from a man aged 40-55 years with glioma.

Details on this clone: Within the sample, other DNA sequences also encode this same CDR3. The rearrangement joins TRBV9 to TRBJ1-2, with TRBD1 matching 8 bases. The CDR3 sequence is 15 residues long. Looked up from germline, CDR1 is SGDLS and CDR2 is YYNGEE. Trimming cost V 0 bases and J 2 bases; bases outside gene matches: 3. CDR3 sequence: CASSVGTGNNYGYTF. CDR3 nucleotides: TGTGCCAGCAGCGTAGGGACAGGGAACAACTATGGCTACACCTTC.

This rearrangement joins TRBV25-1 to TRBJ1-6, with D perhaps matching TRBD1 (6 bases). V was clipped by 4 bases and J by 4 bases, with 8 bases between them. The CDR3 runs 14 residues. Germline CDR1 is MGHDK and CDR2 is SYGVNS. For the CDR3, the DNA is TGTGCCAGCAGTGGGGGGCTTTATAATTCACCCCTCCACTTT. Translated, it gives CASSGGLYNSPLHF.

This rearrangement joins TRBV5-3 to TRBJ2-1, with D possibly matching TRBD2 (5 bases). TRBV5-3 is reported as an ORF; its role is uncertain. V was cut by 1 base and J by 8 bases, with 25 bases left in between. CDR3 length equals 18 residues. CDR3 DNA sequence: TGTGCCAGAAGCTTGAGGTCTAGAAGGCCCCACCAGGAGGATGAGCAGTTCTTC. It specifies CARSLRSRRPHQEDEQFF.

This chain connects TRBV18 to TRBJ1-4; 8 bases fit TRBD1. V was clipped by 4 bases and J by 5 bases; unmatched bases: 12. Germline CDR1 reads KGHSH; CDR2 reads LQKENI. The CDR3 sequence is 17 residues long. Here the CDR3 reads CASSLRRTDRGNEKLFF. Written as DNA, the CDR3 is TGTGCCAGCTCACTCAGGCGGACTGACAGGGGAAATGAAAAACTGTTTTTT.

The chain recombines TRBV30 with TRBJ1-2; tentative D call: TRBD1 (6 bases). V dropped 3 bases and J dropped 0 bases, with 14 bases sitting between them. This CDR3 is built from 15 residues. CDR1 is GTSNPN, CDR2 SVGIG, per germline (reference sequence). The CDR3 spells CAWSIGRGSNYGYTF. CDR3 DNA sequence: TGTGCCTGGAGCATCGGCAGGGGCTCTAACTATGGCTACACCTTC. Supplemented by reference TRBV30 and TRBJ1-2, the full variable domain reads SQTIHQWPATLVQPVGSPLSLECTVEGTSNPNLYWYRQAAGRGLQLLFYSVGIGQISSEVPQNLSASRPQDRQFILSSKKLLLSDSGFYLCAWSIGRGSNYGYTFGSGTRLTVV.

This chain uses TRBV7-6 with TRBJ2-1; either TRBD1 or TRBD2 may fit D (5 bases each). The length of the CDR3 is 15 residues. Germline V lookup: CDR1 SGHVS, CDR2 FNYEAQ. V was pared by 5 bases and J by 8 bases, with 19 bases between. The CDR3 sequence: CASSPDGTFRDEQFF. Written as DNA, the CDR3 is TGTGCCAGCAGCCCGGACGGGACGTTCAGGGATGAGCAGTTCTTC.

This clone was seen a handful of times. This rearrangement joins TRBV7-2 to TRBJ2-5, with TRBD1 matching over 7 bases. This CDR3 comprises 15 residues. J gave up 1 base and V 3 bases, and 5 bases lay outside the gene matches. The V gene's germline CDR1 is SGHTA and CDR2 FQGNSA. CDR3 sequence reads: CASSFGTVIQETQYF. DNA for the CDR3: TGTGCCAGCAGCTTTGGGACAGTGATCCAAGAGACCCAGTACTTC.

In its sample, this clone was seen a few times. The genes are TRBV6-5 and TRBJ1-3; the match to TRBD1 covers 7 bases. Per the germline V gene, CDR1 is MNHEY and CDR2 is SVGAGI. The CDR3 runs to 16 residues. With 4 bases clipped from V and 0 bases from J, the junction kept 6 bases outside the gene matches. This CDR3 reads CASSSSGTASGNTIYF. CDR3 bases: TGTGCCAGCAGTTCCTCCGGGACAGCCTCTGGAAACACCATATATTTT.

The chain's CDR3 is CASSKTGLYGYTF. DNA for the CDR3: TGCGCCAGCAGTAAAACAGGGCTCTATGGCTACACCTTC. This chain connects TRBV5-1 to TRBJ1-2; a possible D gene is TRBD1 (6 bases). Trimming cost V 5 bases and J 4 bases, with 12 bases left between them. The CDR3 spans 13 residues. Germline values: CDR1 SGHRS, CDR2 YFSETQ.

The chain is built from TRBV10-3 and TRBJ2-2; D perhaps matches TRBD1 (6 bases). The CDR3 is 16 amino acids. Germline lookup yields CDR1 ENHRY and CDR2 SYGVKD. V lost 0 bases and J lost 5, with 13 bases in between. For the CDR3, the DNA is TGTGCCATCAGTGAGTCGAGTGGCAGGGGAACCGGGGAGCTGTTTTTT. Translating it yields CAISESSGRGTGELFF.

A word on this clone: Other DNA sequences of this sample code for an identical CDR3. The rearrangement joins TRBV7-2 to TRBJ1-5; D is perhaps TRBD1 (6 bases). V shed 5 bases and J shed 2 bases, with 13 bases lying between them. CDR1 is SGHTA and CDR2 is FQGNSA in the germline V gene. CDR3 length equals 15 residues. The CDR3 coding sequence is TGTGCCAGCAGCCCTTCAAACAGGGGCAATCAGCCCCAGCATTTT. Translated: CASSPSNRGNQPQHF. Filled out from reference TRBV7-2 and TRBJ1-5, the complete variable domain reads GAGVSQSPSNKVTEKGKDVELRCDPISGHTALYWYRQSLGQGLEFLIYFQGNSAPDKSGLPSDRFSAERTGGSVSTLTIQRTQQEDSAVYLCASSPSNRGNQPQHFGDGTRLSIL.

Of note for this clone: This sample also contains other DNA sequences that code for the same CDR3. V is TRBV27 and J is TRBJ2-3; D gene ambiguous. CDR1 and CDR2 (germline): MNHEY, SMNVEV (reference sequence). The CDR3 has 13 amino acids. The germline V and J ends were trimmed by 1 base and 0 bases, with 2 bases remaining between them. CDR3 nucleotides: TGTGCCAGCAGTTTATTAAGCACAGATACGCAGTATTTT. It is translated as CASSLLSTDTQYF.

J is TRBJ2-5 and V is TRBV5-4, with 12 bases fitting TRBD2. After removal of 4 bases from V and 5 bases from J, the junction contained 6 bases not matched to a gene. The CDR3 loop spans 15 amino acids. The germline V gene encodes CDR1 SGHNT and CDR2 YYREEE (reference sequence). The CDR3 DNA sequence: TGTGCCAGCAGCCCCAGACTAGCGGGGGAGGAGACCCAGTACTTC. Protein sequence: CASSPRLAGEETQYF.

The gene calls are TRBV7-2 and TRBJ2-3; 7 nucleotides line up with TRBD1. Losses at the gene ends were 5 bases for V and 2 bases for J; bases not matched to a gene: 7. CDR3 size: 15 residues. Per the germline V gene, CDR1 is SGHTA and CDR2 is FQGNSA. The CDR3: CASSLTGYSTDTQYF. In nucleotides, the CDR3 is TGTGCCAGCAGCCTGACAGGGTATTCCACAGATACGCAGTATTTT.

The V and J genes are TRBV7-2 and TRBJ2-5; 10 nucleotides align to TRBD2. Unmatched junction bases numbered 13, after V lost 1 base and J lost 5 bases. Germline-derived CDR1 and CDR2 are SGHTA and FQGNSA. This CDR3 has 18 amino acids. The CDR3 loop reads CASSLGSVLAGAGETQYF. The CDR3 nucleotides are TGTGCCAGCAGCTTAGGATCGGTTCTAGCGGGAGCGGGGGAGACCCAGTACTTC.

CDR3 protein: CASSLGASVAAYNEQFF. The CDR3 coding sequence is TGCGCCAGCAGCTTGGGGGCTAGCGTTGCCGCCTACAATGAGCAGTTCTTC. The genes are TRBV5-1 and TRBJ2-1; weak D call: TRBD2 (6 bases). V was pared by 0 bases and J by 2 bases, with 15 bases between. CDR1 is SGHRS and CDR2 is YFSETQ in the germline V gene. The CDR3 totals 17 residues.

A few counts support this clone. The chain joins TRBV4-2 to TRBJ1-2, with TRBD1 as a possible D gene (5 bases). The germline CDR1 and CDR2 sequences are LGHNA and YNFKEQ. This CDR3 contains 15 residues. The V end was cut by 3 bases, the J end by 8 bases, with 19 bases between. CDR3 sequence reads: CASSQPGGARRGYTF. The DNA of the CDR3 is TGTGCCAGCAGCCAGCCCGGAGGGGCACGGCGCGGCTACACCTTC.

This chain links TRBV10-3 with TRBJ1-2; D is uncertain. The CDR3 sequence is 14 residues long. V was shortened by 2 bases and J by 2 bases, with 9 bases between the two germline ends. Germline values: CDR1 ENHRY, CDR2 SYGVKD. CDR3 DNA sequence: TGTGCCATCAGTGAGAACAGCCTCAACTATGGCTACACCTTC. This translates into CAISENSLNYGYTF.

This chain joins TRBV7-2 and TRBJ1-3, with D perhaps TRBD1 (5 bases). Trimming removed 4 bases from V and 4 bases from J, with 17 bases in between. Germline V gene data show CDR1 as SGHTA and CDR2 as FQGNSA. This CDR3 has 16 residues. CDR3 region: CASSSLRPGTGNTIYF. CDR3 in DNA: TGTGCCAGCAGCTCCCTCCGGCCAGGGACCGGAAACACCATATATTTT. Full variable domain (outside the CDR3, taken from reference TRBV7-2 and TRBJ1-3): GAGVSQSPSNKVTEKGKDVELRCDPISGHTALYWYRQSLGQGLEFLIYFQGNSAPDKSGLPSDRFSAERTGGSVSTLTIQRTQQEDSAVYLCASSSLRPGTGNTIYFGEGSWLTVV.

The chain employs TRBV7-8 and TRBJ2-1; TRBD2 agrees at 9 bases. V was pared by 0 bases and J by 8 bases, with 5 bases of the junction left unmatched. The CDR3 length is 15 residues. Per germline, CDR1 SGHVS and CDR2 FQNEAQ. CDR3 in DNA: TGTGCCAGCAGCTTAGCGCTAGCGGGGATGGATGAGCAGTTCTTC. This encodes CASSLALAGMDEQFF.

In this sample, this clone turned up a few times. V gene TRBV7-2 combines with J gene TRBJ1-5, with 8 positions matching TRBD1. The CDR3 is 17 residues long. The J segment lost 1 base and the V segment lost 4 bases, leaving 9 bases of the junction unmatched. Germline V lookup: CDR1 SGHTA, CDR2 FQGNSA. In nucleotides, the CDR3 is TGTGCCAGCAGCTATCGATCAGGGGGCGGGAGCAATCAGCCCCAGCATTTT. Amino acids: CASSYRSGGGSNQPQHF.

The chain has TRBV7-3 and TRBJ1-2; no clear D gene. Trimming left V 6 bases short and J 4 bases short, with 12 bases between. The CDR3 is made up of 13 amino acids. Germline V gene lookup returns CDR1 SGHTA and CDR2 FQGTGA. The DNA for the CDR3 is TGTGCCAGCAGTTTAGCACAGTCCTATGGCTACACCTTC. This encodes CASSLAQSYGYTF.

The gene calls are TRBV27 and TRBJ2-5; D may match TRBD1 or TRBD2 (5 bases each). The CDR3 is 13 amino acids. V was shortened by 6 bases and J by 11 bases, with 19 bases between the two germline ends. In germline, CDR1 is MNHEY, CDR2 SMNVEV (reference sequence). CDR3 bases: TGTGCCAGCAGCGGGACGAGAGAGGGTAAGCAGTACTTC. Amino acids: CASSGTREGKQYF.

The chain recombines TRBV28 with TRBJ1-5; D is perhaps TRBD1 (5 bases). Trimming left V 6 bases short and J 3 bases short, with 24 bases between. This CDR3 is 18 amino acids long. Germline-derived CDR1 and CDR2 are MDHEN and SYDVKM. For the CDR3, the DNA is TGTGCCAGCAGGAACCCCAGTTGGGACGGAGCCCTCAATCAGCCCCAGCATTTT. Encoded protein: CASRNPSWDGALNQPQHF.

The sample holds one count of this clone. This sequence joins TRBV4-1 and TRBJ2-3; possible D gene TRBD1, 5 bases. The germline V gene encodes CDR1 MGHRA and CDR2 YSYEKL. CDR3 length: 16 amino acids. The ends were cut back, 4 bases at V and 3 bases at J, with 17 bases in the middle. The DNA of the CDR3 is TGCGCCAGCAGCCCTAGGGGTCAGGGTGGGACAGATACGCAGTATTTT. This sequence encodes CASSPRGQGGTDTQYF.

The chain carries TRBV5-1 and TRBJ2-2, with 11 bases identical to TRBD2. The ends lost 4 bases at V and 7 bases at J; junction bases unmatched: 9. CDR1 is SGHRS, CDR2 YFSETQ, per germline. The CDR3 sequence is 16 residues long. The CDR3 DNA is TGCGCCAGCAGCCAGCCTGGGACTAGCGGAGGCGGGGAGCTGTTTTTT. Amino acid sequence: CASSQPGTSGGGELFF.

The chain joins TRBV6-4 to TRBJ1-2, with 8 bases that match TRBD1. Germline CDR1 MRHNA, CDR2 SNTAGT. J gave up 4 bases and V 4 bases, and 5 bases lay outside the gene matches. This CDR3 contains 14 residues. The CDR3, as DNA: TGTGCCAGCAGTGTCACCGGGACAGGCTATGGCTACACCTTC. Translating it yields CASSVTGTGYGYTF.